The 18 T cell receptor beta chains below all came from one sample that was sequenced in a study of shared T cell receptors in the human thymus. Libraries were prepared by immunoSEQ multiplex PCR; TCRdb keeps only in-frame clonotypes and omits some of them. The data show hundreds of thousands of clones, with roughly 90% seen just once and 0.0095% to 0.012% held by the top ten. This sample also appeared in a second study, on human thymus T cells.

Sequencing was done on a sample of thymocytes. These receptors came from a boy under two years old with a congenital heart defect.

DNA of the CDR3: TGCAGCGTTGACTGTAGTGAAGGGACAGGGAATGGCTACACCTTC. This encodes CSVDCSEGTGNGYTF. The chain recombines TRBV29-1 with TRBJ1-2, with 9 bases that match TRBD1. Trimming cost V 3 bases and J 6 bases; bases outside gene matches: 11. The CDR3 extends over 15 amino acids. CDR1 is SQVTM, CDR2 ANQGSEA, per germline.

The chain carries TRBV27 and TRBJ2-7; 11 bases map to TRBD2. J lost 3 bases, V lost 6 bases, and 7 bases had no gene match. The CDR3 loop spans 15 amino acids. The V gene's germline CDR1 is MNHEY and CDR2 SMNVEV (reference sequence). DNA of the CDR3: TGTGCCAGCAGGAAGGAGACTAGCGGGGACTACGAGCAGTACTTC. Protein product: CASRKETSGDYEQYF.

A few counts support this clone. The chain combines TRBV25-1 with TRBJ2-7; 10 positions match TRBD2. This CDR3 has 18 amino acids. CDR1 and CDR2 from the germline V gene are MGHDK and SYGVNS. Germline trimming cut 6 bases from V and 4 bases from J; bases unmatched to any gene: 18. CDR3 in DNA: TGTGCCAGCAGCCCGTCGGTCCCTAGCGGGAGTGCCGCGTACGAGCAGTACTTC. Amino acids: CASSPSVPSGSAAYEQYF.

The chain carries TRBV27 and TRBJ2-3; 11 bases agree with TRBD2. Germline CDR1 and CDR2: MNHEY and SMNVEV (reference sequence). There are 17 residues in the CDR3. V shed 6 bases and J 2 bases; nucleotides not matched to a gene: 10. The CDR3 spells CASSRAGTSGNTDTQYF. The DNA for the CDR3 is TGTGCCAGCAGCCGCGCCGGGACTAGCGGAAACACAGATACGCAGTATTTT.

V is TRBV28 and J is TRBJ1-3; D is unresolved. Germline assignment: CDR1 MDHEN and CDR2 SYDVKM. The CDR3 runs to 15 residues. Between the trimmed V and J ends, which lost 8 bases and 9 bases, there was a span of 23 bases. The CDR3 is CASGLWTYLRSTIYF. In DNA form, the CDR3 reads TGTGCCAGCGGACTATGGACCTACCTTAGGAGCACCATATATTTT.

This clone occurred once. CDR3 residues: CASSRGSNQPQHF. Here the CDR3 DNA reads TGTGCCAGCAGCCGCGGGTCCAATCAGCCCCAGCATTTT. The chain couples TRBV6-5 to TRBJ1-5; D is unclear. The V gene's germline CDR1 is MNHEY and CDR2 SVGAGI. CDR3 length equals 13 residues. The V and J ends lost 6 bases and 3 bases respectively, with 9 bases between them.

The V call is TRBV7-8, the J call TRBJ1-3; tentatively, D is TRBD1 (5 bases). This CDR3 contains 17 residues. Trimming stripped 0 bases from V and 0 bases from J, with 12 bases between. In germline, CDR1 is SGHVS, CDR2 FQNEAQ. The CDR3 sequence is CASSLAGLQSSGNTIYF. In DNA, the CDR3 is TGTGCCAGCAGCTTAGCGGGACTTCAGAGCTCTGGAAACACCATATATTTT.

The chain has TRBV7-8 and TRBJ2-3, with TRBD2 matching 7 bases. The CDR3 length is 14 residues. Losses at the gene ends were 2 bases for V and 3 bases for J; bases not matched to a gene: 2. Germline CDR1 and CDR2: SGHVS and FQNEAQ. This CDR3 is CASSLQRETDTQYF. CDR3 nucleotides: TGTGCCAGCAGCTTACAGCGGGAAACAGATACGCAGTATTTT.

The chain uses TRBV7-9 and TRBJ2-1; 13 bases are shared with TRBD2. Germline lookup yields CDR1 SEHNR and CDR2 FQNEAQ (reference sequence). This CDR3 has 17 residues. V gave up 5 bases and J gave up 2 bases; unmatched junction bases: 6. CDR3 in DNA: TGTGCCAGCAGCGGGGGGACTAGCGGGAACCCCTACAATGAGCAGTTCTTC. Translating it yields CASSGGTSGNPYNEQFF.

This rearrangement joins TRBV28 to TRBJ1-1; 7 bases match TRBD1. V trimming: 7 bases; J trimming: 5 bases; junction bases outside the gene matches: 10. The length of the CDR3 is 14 residues. The germline V gene encodes CDR1 MDHEN and CDR2 SYDVKM. This chain's CDR3 is CASTSPTGRTEAFF. DNA for the CDR3: TGTGCCAGCACCAGTCCGACAGGGAGGACTGAAGCTTTCTTT.

The chain links TRBV2 to TRBJ2-5, with no clear D. V was clipped by 7 bases and J by 2 bases, with 11 bases between them. The V gene's germline CDR1 is SNHLY and CDR2 FYNNEI. The CDR3 consists of 13 residues. The CDR3 nucleotides read TGTGCCAGCACCCTACCCGGGCAAGAGACCCAGTACTTC. This sequence encodes CASTLPGQETQYF.

The genes are TRBV6-6 and TRBJ1-1; TRBD1 agrees at 7 bases. CDR1 is MNHNY, CDR2 SVGAGI, per germline (reference sequence). This CDR3 spans 13 amino acids. J was trimmed by 7 bases and V by 6 bases; bases with no gene match: 8. The CDR3, as DNA: TGTGCCAGCAGCCGAGACAGGGCGAATGAAGCTTTCTTT. It yields the protein CASSRDRANEAFF.

The V gene is TRBV9, the J gene TRBJ2-1; D is possibly TRBD2 (6 bases). Trimming stripped 4 bases from V and 5 bases from J, with 10 bases between. The CDR3 contains 13 residues. Germline V lookup: CDR1 SGDLS, CDR2 YYNGEE. This CDR3 is CASSTGSNNEQFF. The CDR3 nucleotides are TGTGCCAGCAGCACCGGGAGTAACAATGAGCAGTTCTTC.

This chain uses TRBV14 with TRBJ1-1; TRBD1 agrees at 10 bases. In germline, CDR1 is SGHDN, CDR2 FVKESK. The CDR3 consists of 15 residues. J lost 3 bases, V lost 4 bases, and 5 bases had no gene match. CDR3 protein: CASSRNGQGDTEAFF. CDR3 DNA: TGTGCCAGCAGCCGGAACGGACAGGGGGACACTGAAGCTTTCTTT.

This chain links TRBV10-3 with TRBJ2-7; 7 positions match TRBD1. This CDR3 spans 15 amino acids. V lost 3 bases to trimming and J lost 3 bases; unmatched junction nucleotides: 8. The germline CDR1 and CDR2 sequences are ENHRY and SYGVKD. The CDR3: CAISEWDRGCYEQYF. The CDR3 region has the DNA TGTGCCATCAGTGAATGGGACAGAGGCTGCTACGAGCAGTACTTC.

This rearrangement joins TRBV5-1 to TRBJ2-4; 14 bases line up with TRBD2. Trimming cost V 0 bases and J 0 bases; bases outside gene matches: 2. This CDR3 is 18 amino acids long. The germline CDR1 and CDR2 sequences are SGHRS and YFSETQ. The CDR3 bases are TGCGCCAGCAGCTTGGGACTAGCGGGAGGGATAGCCAAAAACATTCAGTACTTC. This sequence encodes CASSLGLAGGIAKNIQYF.

The chain joins TRBV7-3 to TRBJ2-1; D is unclear. The germline V gene encodes CDR1 SGHTA and CDR2 FQGTGA. The V and J ends lost 3 bases and 0 bases respectively, with 9 bases between them. CDR3 length: 15 amino acids. CDR3 bases: TGTGCCAGCAGCTTGAAGTGCAGCTCCTACAATGAGCAGTTCTTC. Translation: CASSLKCSSYNEQFF.

The chain carries TRBV4-2 and TRBJ1-6; D remains unclear. V lost 1 base to trimming and J lost 15 bases, with 7 bases between them. CDR1 LGHNA and CDR2 YNFKEQ come from the germline V gene. The length of the CDR3 is 11 residues. CDR3 nucleotides: TGTGCCAGCAGCCAAGGTATTCTCCTCCACTTT. It specifies CASSQGILLHF.